This paragraph covers one T cell receptor (beta chain) sequence. Its antigen is unidentified. The data are from a study of cytomegalovirus exposure and HLA in healthy donors. These donors counted as nominally healthy when sampled, but unrecorded immune exposures were likely. Unmatched junction bases numbered 3, after V lost 0 bases and J lost 4 bases. The CDR3 length is 15 residues. Germline CDR1 reads SGHDN; CDR2 reads FVKESK. Study conclusions and caveats: In vitro work confirmed that a few CMV-associated chains recognize CMV antigens.

Primers: 60 Vbeta forward and 13 Jbeta reverse. Assay used: immunoSEQ multiplex PCR; TCRdb lists only in-frame clones, some missing. The table includes 150,000 to 200,000 clones, under 70% detected once. Sequencing was carried out using PBMCs. V gene TRBV14 combines with J gene TRBJ2-5; TRBD2 agrees at 9 bases. This TCR was recovered from a woman aged 40 to 55 in good health and CMV-seropositive. The CDR3 protein is CASSQELAGVETQYF. The CDR3 DNA follows: TGTGCCAGCAGCCAAGAATTAGCGGGAGTAGAGACCCAGTACTTC. Filled out from reference TRBV14 and TRBJ2-5, the complete variable domain reads EAGVTQFPSHSVIEKGQTVTLRCDPISGHDNLYWYRRVMGKEIKFLLHFVKESKQDESGMPNNRFLAERTGGTYSTLKVQPAELEDSGVYFCASSQELAGVETQYFGPGTRLLVL.